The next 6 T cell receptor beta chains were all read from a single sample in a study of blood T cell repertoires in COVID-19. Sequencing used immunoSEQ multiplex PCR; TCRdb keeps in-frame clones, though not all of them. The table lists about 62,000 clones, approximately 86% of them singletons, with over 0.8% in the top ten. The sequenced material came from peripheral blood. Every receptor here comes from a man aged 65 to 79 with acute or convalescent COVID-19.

For the CDR3, the DNA is TGTGCCAGCAGCTTAGAGCGGTTGTCGGAGACCCAGTACTTC. This sequence encodes CASSLERLSETQYF. V and J are TRBV11-2 and TRBJ2-5; no clear D. CDR1 is SGHAT, CDR2 FQNNGV, per germline. V was shortened by 0 bases and J by 5 bases, with 10 bases between the two germline ends. The length of the CDR3 is 14 residues.

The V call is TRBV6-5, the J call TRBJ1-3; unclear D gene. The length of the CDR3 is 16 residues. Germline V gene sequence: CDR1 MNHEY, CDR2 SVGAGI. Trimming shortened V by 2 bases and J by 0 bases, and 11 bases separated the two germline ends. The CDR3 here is CASSYQAGISGNTIYF. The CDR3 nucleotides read TGTGCCAGCAGTTACCAGGCCGGCATCTCTGGAAACACCATATATTTT.

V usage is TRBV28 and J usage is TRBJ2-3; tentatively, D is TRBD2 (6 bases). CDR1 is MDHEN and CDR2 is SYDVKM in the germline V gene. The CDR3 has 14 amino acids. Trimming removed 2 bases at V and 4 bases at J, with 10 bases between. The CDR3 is CASSLVSGADTQYF. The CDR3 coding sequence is TGTGCCAGCAGTTTAGTGTCGGGGGCAGATACGCAGTATTTT.

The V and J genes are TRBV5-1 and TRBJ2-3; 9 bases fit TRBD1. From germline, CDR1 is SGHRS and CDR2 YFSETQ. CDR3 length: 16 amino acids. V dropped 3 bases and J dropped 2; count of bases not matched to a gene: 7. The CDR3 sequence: CASSSRDRDNTDTQYF. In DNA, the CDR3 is TGCGCCAGCAGCTCGCGGGACAGGGACAACACAGATACGCAGTATTTT.

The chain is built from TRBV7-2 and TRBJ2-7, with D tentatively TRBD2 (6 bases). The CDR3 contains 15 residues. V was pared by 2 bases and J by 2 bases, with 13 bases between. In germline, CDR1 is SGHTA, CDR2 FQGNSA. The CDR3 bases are TGTGCCAGCAGCTTATCAGGGAGGAGCGCCTACGAGCAGTACTTC. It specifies CASSLSGRSAYEQYF.

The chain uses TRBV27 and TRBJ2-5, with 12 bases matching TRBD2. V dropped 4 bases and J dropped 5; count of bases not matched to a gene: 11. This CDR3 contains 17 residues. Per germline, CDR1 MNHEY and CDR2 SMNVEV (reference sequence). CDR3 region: CASSYYRLAGVGETQYF. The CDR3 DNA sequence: TGTGCCAGCAGTTACTACAGACTAGCGGGAGTAGGTGAGACCCAGTACTTC.